This TCR beta chain stems from a study of liver allograft versus peripheral blood T cells. Study information: Recipients' peripheral blood T cell receptor repertoires were compared with those in transplanted livers. Notes on the study in general: Intra-allograft T cell receptor repertoires in the liver reportedly differed from peripheral blood repertoires.

With respect to this clonotype: The antigen is unknown.

TCRdb analysed the reads with MiXCR anew, one entry per CDR3 protein. The sample carries some 14,000 distinct CDR3 sequences, roughly 18% recorded once. There are 13 residues in the CDR3. CDR1 DFQATT and CDR2 SNEGSKA come from the germline V gene (reference sequence). The V end was cut by 6 bases, the J end by 0 bases, with 9 bases between. V gene TRBV20-1 combines with J gene TRBJ2-1, with D hard to call. This sequence was found in a human patient who had a liver transplant. Some T cells may originate from the graft donor. CDR3 loop: CSATVGSYNEQFF. The CDR3 DNA reads as TGCAGTGCCACGGTCGGCTCCTACAATGAGCAGTTCTTC.